Below, 9 T cell receptor beta chains from the same sample are listed, as sequenced in a study of naive and memory T cell subsets. Study-wide results and limits: Especially in CD8 cells, naive repertoires contained a few larger clonotypes, possibly CD45RA-re-expressing memory cells.

Both TRBC1 and TRBC2 were covered by a beta constant-region primer of two equimolar oligonucleotides. Four rounds of PCR amplified the ligated cDNA using nested alpha and beta constant-region primers plus SP2. TCRdb reanalysed the UMI-ligation and nested PCR reads using MiXCR and keeps one entry per CDR3 protein. The sample includes over 110,000 distinct CDR3 sequences, under 25% of them seen just once. Their target antigens are unknown. The sequenced material came from naive CD8+ T cells from blood. The source is a human donor in good health.

This clonotype was detected a few times. The genes are TRBV27 and TRBJ2-7; D remains unclear. Germline V gene sequence: CDR1 MNHEY, CDR2 SMNVEV (reference sequence). The CDR3 contains 16 residues. The V end was cut by 2 bases, the J end by 3 bases, with 17 bases between. This CDR3 reads CASSLMFYGSGYEQYF. In nucleotides, the CDR3 is TGTGCCAGCAGTTTAATGTTTTATGGCTCGGGCTACGAGCAGTACTTC.

This clonotype was observed a few times. The genes are TRBV27 and TRBJ2-1, with a weak D call TRBD2 (7 bases). The germline V and J ends were trimmed by 7 bases and 5 bases, with 21 bases remaining between them. Germline values: CDR1 MNHEY, CDR2 SMNVEV (reference sequence). The CDR3 sequence is 16 residues long. CDR3 amino acids: CASTLIGGGPHNEQFF. The DNA for the CDR3 is TGTGCCAGCACCCTTATAGGGGGAGGGCCCCACAATGAGCAGTTCTTC.

Only a few counts were recorded for this clonotype. This rearrangement joins TRBV28 to TRBJ2-1; 9 bases match TRBD2. The trim removed 2 bases at V and 14 bases at J, leaving 7 bases unmatched. Germline V lookup: CDR1 MDHEN, CDR2 SYDVKM. CDR3 length equals 13 residues. CDR3: CASSLRAGGPEFF. The CDR3 DNA follows: TGTGCCAGCAGTTTAAGGGCGGGAGGGCCGGAGTTCTTC.

This clonotype has only a few counts. The chain employs TRBV12-3 or TRBV12-4 and TRBJ1-2; TRBD1 might be the D (6 bases). The CDR3 totals 14 residues. V was clipped by 0 bases and J by 4 bases, with 9 bases between them. DNA of the CDR3: TGTGCCAGCAGTTTAGCAACAGGGAGCTATGGCTACACCTTC. This encodes CASSLATGSYGYTF.

At least ten counts were recorded for this clonotype. The V gene is TRBV7-6, the J gene TRBJ2-1; the D gene is possibly TRBD2 (6 bases). V was pared by 1 base and J by 8 bases, with 9 bases between. The CDR3 extends over 13 amino acids. CDR1 SGHVS and CDR2 FNYEAQ come from the germline V gene. The CDR3 loop reads CASSLGTIDEQFF. The DNA for the CDR3 is TGTGCCAGCAGCTTAGGGACTATCGATGAGCAGTTCTTC.

In this sample, this clonotype turned up a few times. This sequence joins TRBV12-3 or TRBV12-4 and TRBJ2-7; TRBD2 matches 10 bases. V gave up 3 bases and J gave up 2 bases; unmatched junction bases: 10. The CDR3 covers 17 residues. CDR3: CASSFGPSGSRAYEQYF. The DNA of the CDR3 is TGTGCCAGCAGTTTTGGCCCTAGCGGGAGTCGCGCCTACGAGCAGTACTTC.

This clonotype came up a few times. J is TRBJ2-1 and V is TRBV6-5; 11 bases are a match to TRBD2. CDR1 MNHEY and CDR2 SVGAGI come from the germline V gene. The length of the CDR3 is 15 residues. The trim removed 7 bases at V and 3 bases at J, leaving 5 bases unmatched. CDR3 sequence: CASTTTSGSYNEQFF. The CDR3 DNA is TGTGCCAGCACCACTACTAGCGGGAGCTACAATGAGCAGTTCTTC.

A few counts support this clonotype. The rearrangement uses TRBV5-6 and TRBJ2-2; 10 bases map to TRBD1. Trimming took 4 bases from V and 7 from J; bases not matched to a gene: 7. Per germline, CDR1 SGHDT and CDR2 YYEEEE. This CDR3 is built from 15 residues. The CDR3 DNA reads TGTGCCAGCAGCCTCGGGACAGGGGTGGTCGGGGAGCTGTTTTTT. Amino acid sequence: CASSLGTGVVGELFF.

The rearrangement links TRBV23-1 to TRBJ2-7; D is unresolved. TRBV23-1 is annotated as an ORF whose role is uncertain. The V end was cut by 5 bases, the J end by 3 bases, with 17 bases between. The CDR3 is 15 amino acids. CDR3 DNA sequence: TGCGCCAGCAGTTACCAGCGCCCTCCCAGCTACGAGCAGTACTTC. Translating it yields CASSYQRPPSYEQYF.